Given below is one T cell receptor beta chain in context. Its antigen is not identified. This sample stems from a study of identical twins. Study-wide results and limits: Excess sharing between twins was weaker in beta out-of-frame sequences. Its conclusions, products of cross-sectional statistical analysis, did not come from following the same donors.

Template switching added a universal primer site; cDNA carried unique molecular identifiers. TCRdb itself ran the 5' RACE reads through MiXCR, one entry per CDR3 protein. The data contain about 720,000 distinct CDR3 sequences, 18% of them singletons. From germline, CDR1 is SEHNR and CDR2 FQNEAQ (reference sequence). The CDR3 has 16 amino acids. With 2 bases removed from V and 6 bases from J, the gap between germline ends came to 18 bases. The same data also contributed to another study, on T cells expressing NK-cell markers. That source notes: With respect to HCMV, seven of the eight sequenced donors were seropositive, and one was seronegative.

This chain connects TRBV7-9 to TRBJ2-3; D is possibly TRBD2 (5 bases). The sequence was collected from a woman aged 18-29 years in good health. Sequencing was done on a sample of PBMCs. CDR3 loop: CASSLNKDSPGDTQYF. CDR3 sequence (DNA): TGTGCCAGCAGCTTAAACAAGGACTCCCCTGGGGATACGCAGTATTTT.